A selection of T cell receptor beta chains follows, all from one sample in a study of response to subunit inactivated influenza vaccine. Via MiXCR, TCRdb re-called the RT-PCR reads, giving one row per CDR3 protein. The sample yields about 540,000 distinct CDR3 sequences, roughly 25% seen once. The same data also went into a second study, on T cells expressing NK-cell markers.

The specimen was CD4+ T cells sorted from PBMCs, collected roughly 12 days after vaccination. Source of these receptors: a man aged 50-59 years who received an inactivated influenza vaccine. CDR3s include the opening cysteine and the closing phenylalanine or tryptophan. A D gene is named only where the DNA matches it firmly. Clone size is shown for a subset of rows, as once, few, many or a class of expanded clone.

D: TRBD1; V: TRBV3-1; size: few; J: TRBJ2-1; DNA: TGTGCCAGCAGCCAAAATGTAGGGGGCAACGCGTTCTTC; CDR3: CASSQNVGGNAFF
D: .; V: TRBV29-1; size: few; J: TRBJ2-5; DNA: TGCAGCGTTCGCATTGGGACGGGCTCCCAAGAGACCCAGTACTTC; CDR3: CSVRIGTGSQETQYF
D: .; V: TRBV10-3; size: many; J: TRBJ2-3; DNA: TGTGCCATCAGTGAGGTGCTCGGGTTCCTCGCAGATACGCAGTATTTT; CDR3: CAISEVLGFLADTQYF
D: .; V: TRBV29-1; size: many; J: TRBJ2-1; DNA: TGCAGCGTTGAGGTCCAGTTCTACAATGAGCAGTTCTTC; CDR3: CSVEVQFYNEQFF
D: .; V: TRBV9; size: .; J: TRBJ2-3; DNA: TGTGCCAGCAGCGTAGAGGGGATAGGGGGCACAGATACGCAGTATTTT; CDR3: CASSVEGIGGTDTQYF
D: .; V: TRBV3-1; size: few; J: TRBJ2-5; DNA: TGTGCCAGCAGCTTGGATGCCCAGCAGACCCAGTACTTC; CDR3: CASSLDAQQTQYF
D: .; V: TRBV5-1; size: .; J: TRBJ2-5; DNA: TGCGCCAGCAGCGATCCCGGCAGGGTGGAGACCCAGTACTTC; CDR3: CASSDPGRVETQYF
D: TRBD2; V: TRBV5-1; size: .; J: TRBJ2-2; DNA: TGCGCCAGCAGCTTGGGACTAGCGGGGGCGAACACCGGGGAGCTGTTTTTT; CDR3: CASSLGLAGANTGELFF
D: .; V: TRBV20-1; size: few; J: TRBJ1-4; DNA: TGCAGTGCTAGAGCCGCGGGGGGAGGACATAGTGAAAAACTGTTTTTT; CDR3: CSARAAGGGHSEKLFF
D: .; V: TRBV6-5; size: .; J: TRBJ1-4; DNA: TGTGCCAGCAGTTACTCGGGCAGGAGGGATGAAAAACTGTTTTTT; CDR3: CASSYSGRRDEKLFF
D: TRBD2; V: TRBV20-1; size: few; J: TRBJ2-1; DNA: TGCAGTGCTAGAGTGCCTAGCGGGAAGTACAATGAGCAGTTCTTC; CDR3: CSARVPSGKYNEQFF
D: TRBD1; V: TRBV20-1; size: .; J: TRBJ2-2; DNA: TGCAGTGCTAGAGGAAGACAGGGCCGCACCGGGGAGCTGTTTTTT; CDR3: CSARGRQGRTGELFF
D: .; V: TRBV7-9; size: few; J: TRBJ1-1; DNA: TGTGCCAGCAGCCGCCCCCGGTTGGGCGGCACTGAAGCTTTCTTT; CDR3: CASSRPRLGGTEAFF
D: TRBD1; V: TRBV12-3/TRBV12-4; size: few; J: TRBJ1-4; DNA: TGTGCCAGCAGTCTTGGACAGGGTCGGGCTGAAAAACTGTTTTTT; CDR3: CASSLGQGRAEKLFF
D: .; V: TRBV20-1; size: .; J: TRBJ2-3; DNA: TGCAGTGCTAGAGCAGACCTACGCGGGAACACAGATACGCAGTATTTT; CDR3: CSARADLRGNTDTQYF
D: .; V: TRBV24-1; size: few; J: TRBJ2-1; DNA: TGTGCCACCAGTGAGGGCGGGTACTACAATGAGCAGTTCTTC; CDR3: CATSEGGYYNEQFF
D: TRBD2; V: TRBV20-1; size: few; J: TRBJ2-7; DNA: TGCAGTGCTAGAGATACTAGCGGGGGAAGTTACGAGCAGTACTTC; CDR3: CSARDTSGGSYEQYF
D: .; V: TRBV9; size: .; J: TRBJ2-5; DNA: TGTGCCAGCAGCGTAGGCTTACTCCAAGAGACCCAGTACTTC; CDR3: CASSVGLLQETQYF
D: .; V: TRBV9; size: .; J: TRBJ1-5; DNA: TGTGCCAGCAGCGTAGGACAGAGCAATCAGCCCCAGCATTTT; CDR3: CASSVGQSNQPQHF
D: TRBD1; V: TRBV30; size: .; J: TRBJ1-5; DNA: TGTGCCTGGAGCCCCGGGACAGGGGAACAGCCCCAGCATTTT; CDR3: CAWSPGTGEQPQHF
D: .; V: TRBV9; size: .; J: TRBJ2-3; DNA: TGTGCCAGCAGCGTAGTGGGTGCAGATACGCAGTATTTT; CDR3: CASSVVGADTQYF
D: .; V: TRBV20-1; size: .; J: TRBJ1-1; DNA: TGCAGTGCCAAAACAGGGACCGGCAGCAACACTGAAGCTTTCTTT; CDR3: CSAKTGTGSNTEAFF
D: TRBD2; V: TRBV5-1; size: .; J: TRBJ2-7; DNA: TGCGCCAGCAGCTTGTGGGCTAGCGGTAGCTCCTACGAGCAGTACTTC; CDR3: CASSLWASGSSYEQYF
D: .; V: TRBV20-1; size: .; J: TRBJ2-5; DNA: TGCAGTGCTAGTCCGGGTGGCGGGGAGACCCAGTACTTC; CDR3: CSASPGGGETQYF
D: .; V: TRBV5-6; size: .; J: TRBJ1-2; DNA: TGTGCCAGCAGCTTGGCACGGGGGGATGGCTACACCTTC; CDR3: CASSLARGDGYTF
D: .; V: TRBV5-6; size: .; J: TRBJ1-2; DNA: TGTGCCAGCAGCTTGGTGGACGTAGGCTATGGCTACACCTTC; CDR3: CASSLVDVGYGYTF
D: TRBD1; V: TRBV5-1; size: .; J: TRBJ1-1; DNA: TGCGCCAGCAGGAAGACAGGGTCCGGCGGTACTGAAGCTTTCTTT; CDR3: CASRKTGSGGTEAFF
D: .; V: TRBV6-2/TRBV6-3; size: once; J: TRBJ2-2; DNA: TGTGCCAGCAGTTACGGCCAGGCGGTCACCGGGGAGCTGTTTTTT; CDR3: CASSYGQAVTGELFF
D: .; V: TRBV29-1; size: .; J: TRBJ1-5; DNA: TGCAGCGTTGGGCAGGGAGCAAGCAATCAGCCCCAGCATTTT; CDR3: CSVGQGASNQPQHF
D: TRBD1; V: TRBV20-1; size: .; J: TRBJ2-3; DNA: TGCAGTGCTACGACCGGGACAGGAAGCACAGATACGCAGTATTTT; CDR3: CSATTGTGSTDTQYF
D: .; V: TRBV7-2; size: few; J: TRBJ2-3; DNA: TGTGCCAGCAGCTTAGCGATGGCGAAAGATACGCAGTATTTT; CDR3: CASSLAMAKDTQYF
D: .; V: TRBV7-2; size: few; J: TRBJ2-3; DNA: TGTGCCAGCAGCTTAAGGGGGAGCTGGGAGGATACGCAGTATTTT; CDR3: CASSLRGSWEDTQYF
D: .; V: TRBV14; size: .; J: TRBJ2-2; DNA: TGTGCCAGCAGCCATATAGCGGATTCGAACACCGGGGAGCTGTTTTTT; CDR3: CASSHIADSNTGELFF
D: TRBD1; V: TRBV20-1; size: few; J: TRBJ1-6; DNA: TGCAGTGCTATGGGACAGGGGTCTAATTCACCCCTCCACTTT; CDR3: CSAMGQGSNSPLHF
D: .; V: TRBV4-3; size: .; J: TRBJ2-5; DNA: TGCGCCAGCAGCCAAGATCCGATCGGGGGGCTTAAATTAGAGACCCAGTACTTC; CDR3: CASSQDPIGGLKLETQYF
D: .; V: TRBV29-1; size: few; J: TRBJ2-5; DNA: TGCAGCGTTGGGGGCGGGGGACAGAAAGAGACCCAGTACTTC; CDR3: CSVGGGGQKETQYF
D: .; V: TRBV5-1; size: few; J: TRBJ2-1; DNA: TGCGCCAGCAGCTTGTCCCCAATGAACAGGGTGGTAATCGAAAACAATGAGCAGTTCTTC; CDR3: CASSLSPMNRVVIENNEQFF
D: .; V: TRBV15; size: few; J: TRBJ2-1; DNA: TGTGCCACCAGCAGAGATTTGGCAGGGAGCAATGAGCAGTTCTTC; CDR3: CATSRDLAGSNEQFF
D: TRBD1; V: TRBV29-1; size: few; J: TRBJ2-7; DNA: TGCAGCGTGGACTACGGGACAGGGAGCGGCGAGCAGTACTTC; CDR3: CSVDYGTGSGEQYF
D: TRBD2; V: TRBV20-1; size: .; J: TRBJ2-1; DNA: TGCTGTGCTAGCGACCGACTAGCGGGGTCCTACAATGAGCAGTTCTTC; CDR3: CCASDRLAGSYNEQFF
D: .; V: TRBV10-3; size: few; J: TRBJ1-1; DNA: TGTGCCATCAGTGGATCGCCCGGGGACACTGAAGCTTTCTTT; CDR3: CAISGSPGDTEAFF